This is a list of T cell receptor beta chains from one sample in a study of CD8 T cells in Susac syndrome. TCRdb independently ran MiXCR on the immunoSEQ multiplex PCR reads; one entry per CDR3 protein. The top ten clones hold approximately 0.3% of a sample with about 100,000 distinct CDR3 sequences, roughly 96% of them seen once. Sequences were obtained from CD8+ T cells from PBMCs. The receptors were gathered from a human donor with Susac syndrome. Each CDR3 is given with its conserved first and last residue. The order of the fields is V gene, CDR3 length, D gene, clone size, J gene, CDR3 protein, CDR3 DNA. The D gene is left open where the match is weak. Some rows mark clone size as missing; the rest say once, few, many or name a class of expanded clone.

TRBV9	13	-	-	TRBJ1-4	CASSSRSGEKLFF	TGTGCCAGCAGCTCTCGGTCTGGGGAAAAACTGTTTTTT
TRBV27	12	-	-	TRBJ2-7	CASSGDFYEQYF	TGTGCCAGCAGTGGGGATTTCTACGAGCAGTACTTC
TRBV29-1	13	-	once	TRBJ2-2	CSVVTAGTGELFF	TGCAGCGTTGTGACTGCGGGCACCGGGGAGCTGTTTTTT
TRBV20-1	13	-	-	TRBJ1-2	CSARTGTQGGYTF	TGCAGTGCTAGAACCGGGACGCAAGGAGGCTACACCTTC
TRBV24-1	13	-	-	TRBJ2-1	CATSDVGTYEQFF	TGTGCCACCAGTGATGTTGGGACCTATGAGCAGTTCTTC
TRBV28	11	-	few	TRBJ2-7	CASSLWYEQYF	TGTGCCAGCAGTTTATGGTACGAGCAGTACTTC
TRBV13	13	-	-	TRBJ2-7	CASGMGSSYEQYF	TGTGCCAGCGGAATGGGGAGCTCCTACGAGCAGTACTTC
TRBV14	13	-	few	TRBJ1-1	CASSQGPGTEAFF	TGTGCCAGCAGCCAAGGGCCTGGGACTGAAGCTTTCTTT
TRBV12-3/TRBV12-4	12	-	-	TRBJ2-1	CASRLMDLQQFF	TGTGCCAGCAGACTCATGGACTTACAGCAGTTCTTC
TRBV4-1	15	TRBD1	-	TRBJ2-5	CASSLGQGGPETQYF	TGCGCCAGCAGCCTAGGACAGGGAGGACCCGAGACCCAGTACTTC
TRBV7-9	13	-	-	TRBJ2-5	CASGQGISETQYF	TGTGCCAGCGGGCAGGGAATTTCGGAGACCCAGTACTTC
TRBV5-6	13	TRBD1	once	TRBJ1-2	CASSSGQAYGYTF	TGTGCCAGCAGCTCGGGACAGGCTTATGGCTACACCTTC
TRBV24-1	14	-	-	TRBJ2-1	CATSDLEVSNEQFF	TGTGCCACCAGTGATTTAGAGGTGTCCAATGAGCAGTTCTTC
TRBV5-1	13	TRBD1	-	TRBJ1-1	CASSWDSNTEAFF	TGCGCCAGCAGCTGGGACAGTAACACTGAAGCTTTCTTT
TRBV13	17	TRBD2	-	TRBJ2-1	CASSARLAGASYNEQFF	TGTGCCAGCAGCGCGAGACTAGCGGGAGCTTCTTACAATGAGCAGTTCTTC
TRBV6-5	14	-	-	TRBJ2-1	CASSYSRDFNEQFF	TGTGCCAGCAGTTACTCCCGGGACTTCAATGAGCAGTTCTTC
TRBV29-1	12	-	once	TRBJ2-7	CSVVESSYEQYF	TGCAGCGTTGTGGAGTCCTCCTACGAGCAGTACTTC
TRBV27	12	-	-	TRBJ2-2	CASSFSSGELFF	TGTGCCAGCAGTTTTTCATCCGGGGAGCTGTTTTTT
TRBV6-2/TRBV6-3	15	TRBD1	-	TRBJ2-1	CASSAGTGARNEQFF	TGTGCCAGCAGCGCCGGGACAGGGGCGCGCAATGAGCAGTTCTTC
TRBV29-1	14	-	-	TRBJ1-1	CSVGWTVDGTEAFF	TGCAGCGTGGGATGGACGGTAGACGGAACTGAAGCTTTCTTT
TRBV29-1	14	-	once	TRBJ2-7	CSVALADKPYEQYF	TGCAGCGTGGCGTTAGCGGACAAACCCTACGAGCAGTACTTC
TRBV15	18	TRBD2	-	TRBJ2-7	CATSRGLAGDVVAYEQYF	TGTGCCACCAGCAGAGGACTAGCGGGAGATGTAGTGGCCTACGAGCAGTACTTC
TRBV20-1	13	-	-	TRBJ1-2	CSAKERENYGYTF	TGCAGTGCTAAGGAAAGGGAAAACTATGGCTACACCTTC
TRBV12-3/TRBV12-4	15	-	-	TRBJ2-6	CASSAQGSGANVLTF	TGTGCCAGCAGTGCCCAGGGCTCCGGGGCCAACGTCCTGACTTTC
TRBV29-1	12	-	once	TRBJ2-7	CSVNDWENAQYF	TGCAGCGTTAACGACTGGGAGAACGCGCAGTACTTC
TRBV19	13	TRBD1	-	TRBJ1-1	CATSPRQGAWAFF	TGTGCCACCTCCCCAAGGCAGGGGGCTTGGGCTTTCTTT
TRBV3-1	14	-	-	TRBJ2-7	CASSPYTGVNEQYF	TGTGCCAGCAGCCCCTACACGGGGGTGAACGAGCAGTACTTC
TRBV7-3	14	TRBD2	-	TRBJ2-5	CASSYGSSGETQYF	TGTGCCAGCAGCTATGGGTCTAGCGGAGAGACCCAGTACTTC
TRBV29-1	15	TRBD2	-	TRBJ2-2	CSAIGTSGSPGELFF	TGCAGCGCCATAGGGACTAGCGGGAGTCCCGGGGAGCTGTTTTTT
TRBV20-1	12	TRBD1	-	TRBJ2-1	CSVPTGGDEQFF	TGCAGTGTCCCGACAGGGGGCGATGAGCAGTTCTTC
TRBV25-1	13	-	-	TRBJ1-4	CASSDGTVEKLFF	TGTGCCAGCAGTGACGGCACAGTTGAAAAACTGTTTTTT
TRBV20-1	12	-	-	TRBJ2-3	CSASGSADTQYF	TGCAGTGCTAGCGGGAGCGCGGATACGCAGTATTTT
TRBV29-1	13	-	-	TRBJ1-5	CSVGGQYNQPQHF	TGCAGCGTTGGCGGACAGTACAATCAGCCCCAGCATTTT
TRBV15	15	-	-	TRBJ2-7	CATSSRGEGVYEQYF	TGTGCCACCAGCTCTAGGGGAGAGGGAGTCTACGAGCAGTACTTC
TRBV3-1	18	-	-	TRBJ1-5	CASSQGRRGVYSNQPQHF	TGTGCCAGCAGCCAAGGGCGGAGAGGGGTCTATAGCAATCAGCCCCAGCATTTT
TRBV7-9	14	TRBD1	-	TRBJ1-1	CASSPPDRLTEAFF	TGTGCCAGCAGCCCGCCGGACAGGCTCACTGAAGCTTTCTTT